These T cell receptor beta chains were read from a single sample in a study of cytomegalovirus exposure and HLA in healthy donors. Generated by immunoSEQ multiplex PCR, the TCRdb table keeps only in-frame clones and is missing some. This table holds around 88,000 clones, about 78% found once. Sequencing input: PBMCs. The receptors were gathered from a woman between 35 and 50 years old in good health and CMV-seropositive. CDR3s include the opening cysteine and the closing phenylalanine or tryptophan. The order of the fields is CDR3 protein, J gene, V gene.

CDR3aa: CASSISGTGRHEQYF
j_gene: TRBJ2-7
v_gene: TRBV19

CDR3aa: CASSVSTEAFF
j_gene: TRBJ1-1
v_gene: TRBV25-1

CDR3aa: CASGRGPWETQYF
j_gene: TRBJ2-5
v_gene: TRBV28

CDR3aa: CASSLEGGHNYEQYF
j_gene: TRBJ2-7
v_gene: TRBV11-2

CDR3aa: CASSDNWAVPYEQYF
j_gene: TRBJ2-7
v_gene: TRBV6-1

CDR3aa: CASRETSGSRYEQYF
j_gene: TRBJ2-7
v_gene: TRBV10-2

CDR3aa: CASSNSDNSPLHF
j_gene: TRBJ1-6
v_gene: TRBV6-1

CDR3aa: CASSPGLAYTGELFF
j_gene: TRBJ2-2
v_gene: TRBV7-6

CDR3aa: CASSLGAQVGLNYGYTF
j_gene: TRBJ1-2
v_gene: TRBV5-1

CDR3aa: CASSAIGENYGYTF
j_gene: TRBJ1-2
v_gene: TRBV27

CDR3aa: CASTGRQGANTEAFF
j_gene: TRBJ1-1
v_gene: TRBV19

CDR3aa: CSSLRGLATELFQETQYF
j_gene: TRBJ2-5
v_gene: TRBV7-9

CDR3aa: CASSLGPSGASSTDTQYF
j_gene: TRBJ2-3
v_gene: TRBV13

CDR3aa: CAWSYETQYF
j_gene: TRBJ2-5
v_gene: TRBV30

CDR3aa: CASSWAKNTEAFF
j_gene: TRBJ1-1
v_gene: TRBV6-5

CDR3aa: CASSLRSQGASGYTF
j_gene: TRBJ1-2
v_gene: TRBV27

CDR3aa: CAIKGQAGEETQYF
j_gene: TRBJ2-5
v_gene: TRBV10-3

CDR3aa: CAISSTGSGNTEAFF
j_gene: TRBJ1-1
v_gene: TRBV10-3

CDR3aa: CASSRTSATGELFF
j_gene: TRBJ2-2
v_gene: TRBV7-8

CDR3aa: CASSPGGPPSYEQYF
j_gene: TRBJ2-7
v_gene: TRBV28

CDR3aa: CAISESKGGLDQPQHF
j_gene: TRBJ1-5
v_gene: TRBV10-3

CDR3aa: CASSPPGANEQYF
j_gene: NA
v_gene: TRBV6-5

CDR3aa: CASSQNTGELFF
j_gene: TRBJ2-2
v_gene: TRBV27

CDR3aa: CASSSDTFSGELFF
j_gene: TRBJ2-2
v_gene: TRBV7-6

CDR3aa: CASSLERTGSGGDTQYF
j_gene: TRBJ2-3
v_gene: TRBV7-6

CDR3aa: CASSPSGSTDTQYF
j_gene: TRBJ2-3
v_gene: TRBV4-1

CDR3aa: CASSESSWTTYEQYF
j_gene: TRBJ2-7
v_gene: TRBV25-1

CDR3aa: CASSPLLAGDRNEQFF
j_gene: TRBJ2-1
v_gene: TRBV7-9

CDR3aa: CASSSRTPMNTEAFF
j_gene: TRBJ1-1
v_gene: TRBV5-1

CDR3aa: CASSRRLAVNTGELFF
j_gene: TRBJ2-2
v_gene: TRBV19

CDR3aa: CASSPQAGGSLNTEAFF
j_gene: TRBJ1-1
v_gene: TRBV7-6

CDR3aa: CASTPFNTGELFF
j_gene: TRBJ2-2
v_gene: TRBV6-1

CDR3aa: CASTTSGFYEQYF
j_gene: TRBJ2-7
v_gene: TRBV6-6

CDR3aa: CASSLSSSGSSNEQFF
j_gene: TRBJ2-1
v_gene: TRBV27

CDR3aa: CASSSGQGGGAGELFF
j_gene: TRBJ2-2
v_gene: TRBV5-1

CDR3aa: CASSPRSAGPGANVLTF
j_gene: TRBJ2-6
v_gene: TRBV19

CDR3aa: CASRMGQVYYEQYF
j_gene: TRBJ2-7
v_gene: TRBV23-1

CDR3aa: CAWSKGSNSPLHF
j_gene: TRBJ1-6
v_gene: TRBV30

CDR3aa: CASSSRTSGEDTQYF
j_gene: TRBJ2-3
v_gene: TRBV5-4

CDR3aa: CASSSGQGHTEAFF
j_gene: TRBJ1-1
v_gene: TRBV11-3

CDR3aa: CASKRGPTDTQYF
j_gene: TRBJ2-3
v_gene: TRBV2

CDR3aa: CASSKVETGPQSSYNEQFF
j_gene: TRBJ2-1
v_gene: TRBV21-1

CDR3aa: CSVPGTSPPYEQYF
j_gene: TRBJ2-7
v_gene: TRBV29-1

CDR3aa: CASSLSGDYLYGYTF
j_gene: TRBJ1-2
v_gene: TRBV7-3

CDR3aa: CASSLGAGGSYGYTF
j_gene: TRBJ1-2
v_gene: TRBV5-4

CDR3aa: CSSSLAPYQGHEQYF
j_gene: TRBJ2-7
v_gene: TRBV7-9